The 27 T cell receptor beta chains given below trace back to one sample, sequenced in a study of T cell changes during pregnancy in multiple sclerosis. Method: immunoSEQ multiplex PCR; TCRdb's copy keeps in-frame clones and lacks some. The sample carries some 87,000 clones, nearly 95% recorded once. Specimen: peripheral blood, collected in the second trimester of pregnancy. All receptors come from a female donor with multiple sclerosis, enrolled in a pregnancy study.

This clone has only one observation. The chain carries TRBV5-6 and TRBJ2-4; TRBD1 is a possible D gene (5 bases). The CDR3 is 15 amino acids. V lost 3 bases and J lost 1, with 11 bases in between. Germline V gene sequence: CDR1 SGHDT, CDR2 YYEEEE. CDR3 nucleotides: TGTGCCAGCAGCTCCCCGCACAGGGCCAAAAACATTCAGTACTTC. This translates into CASSSPHRAKNIQYF.

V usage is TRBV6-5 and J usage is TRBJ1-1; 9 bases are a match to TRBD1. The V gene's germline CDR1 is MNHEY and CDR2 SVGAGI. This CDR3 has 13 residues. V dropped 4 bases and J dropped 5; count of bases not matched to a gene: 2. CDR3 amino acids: CASSWDRATEAFF. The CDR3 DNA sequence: TGTGCCAGCAGTTGGGACAGGGCTACTGAAGCTTTCTTT.

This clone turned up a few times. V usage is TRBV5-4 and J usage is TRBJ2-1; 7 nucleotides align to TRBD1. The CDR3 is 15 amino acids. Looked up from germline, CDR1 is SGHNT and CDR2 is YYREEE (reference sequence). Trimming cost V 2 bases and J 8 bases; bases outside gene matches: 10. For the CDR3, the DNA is TGTGCCAGCAGCTTAGAGGGGGCGCTTTTCGATGAGCAGTTCTTC. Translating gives CASSLEGALFDEQFF.

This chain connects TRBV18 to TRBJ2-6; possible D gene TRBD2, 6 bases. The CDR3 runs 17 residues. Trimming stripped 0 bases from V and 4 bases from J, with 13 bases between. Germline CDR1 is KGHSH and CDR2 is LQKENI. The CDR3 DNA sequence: TGTGCCAGCTCACCACCGGGCGGGGCGGTAGGGGCCAACGTCCTGACTTTC. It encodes CASSPPGGAVGANVLTF.

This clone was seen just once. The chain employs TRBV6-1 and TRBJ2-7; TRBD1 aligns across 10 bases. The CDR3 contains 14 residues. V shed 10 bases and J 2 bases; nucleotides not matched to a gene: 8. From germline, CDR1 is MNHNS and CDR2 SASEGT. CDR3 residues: CAIRDRGLPYEQYF. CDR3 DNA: TGTGCCATCCGGGACAGGGGACTACCCTACGAGCAGTACTTC.

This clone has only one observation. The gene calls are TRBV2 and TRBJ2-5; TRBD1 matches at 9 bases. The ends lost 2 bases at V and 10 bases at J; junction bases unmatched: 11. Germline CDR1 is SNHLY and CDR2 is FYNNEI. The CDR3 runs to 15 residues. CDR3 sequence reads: CASSELGQGGRDQYF. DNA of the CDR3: TGTGCCAGCAGTGAATTGGGACAGGGAGGGAGGGACCAGTACTTC.

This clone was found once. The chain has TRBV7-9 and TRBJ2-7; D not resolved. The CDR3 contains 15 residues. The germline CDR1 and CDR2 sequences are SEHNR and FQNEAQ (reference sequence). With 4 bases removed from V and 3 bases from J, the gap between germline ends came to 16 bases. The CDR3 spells CASSSDNIQSYEQYF. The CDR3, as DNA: TGTGCCAGCAGCTCCGACAATATACAGAGCTACGAGCAGTACTTC.

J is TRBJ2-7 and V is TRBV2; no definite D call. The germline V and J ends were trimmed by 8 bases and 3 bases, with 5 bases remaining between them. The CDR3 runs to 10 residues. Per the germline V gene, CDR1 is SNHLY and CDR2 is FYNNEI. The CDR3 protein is CASAGYEQYF. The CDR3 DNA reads TGTGCCAGCGCCGGCTACGAGCAGTACTTC.

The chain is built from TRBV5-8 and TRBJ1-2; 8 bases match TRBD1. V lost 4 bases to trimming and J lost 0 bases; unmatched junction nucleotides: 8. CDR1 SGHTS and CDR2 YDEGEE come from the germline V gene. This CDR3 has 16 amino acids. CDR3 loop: CASSPPGTGPNYGYTF. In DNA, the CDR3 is TGTGCCAGCAGCCCCCCCGGGACAGGTCCTAACTATGGCTACACCTTC.

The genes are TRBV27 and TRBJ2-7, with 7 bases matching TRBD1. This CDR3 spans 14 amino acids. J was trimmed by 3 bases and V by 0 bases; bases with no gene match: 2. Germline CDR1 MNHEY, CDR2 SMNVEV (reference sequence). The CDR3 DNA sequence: TGTGCCAGCAGTTTATCCAGGGGGAGCTACGAGCAGTACTTC. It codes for CASSLSRGSYEQYF.

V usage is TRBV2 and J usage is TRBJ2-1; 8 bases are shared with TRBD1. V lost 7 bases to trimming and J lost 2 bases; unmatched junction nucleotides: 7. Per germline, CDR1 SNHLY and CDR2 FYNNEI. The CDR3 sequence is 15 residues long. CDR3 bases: TGTGCCAGCATTCCCCACAGGGGGACCTACAATGAGCAGTTCTTC. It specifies CASIPHRGTYNEQFF. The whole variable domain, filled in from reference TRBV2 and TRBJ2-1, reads EPEVTQTPSHQVTQMGQEVILRCVPISNHLYFYWYRQILGQKVEFLVSFYNNEISEKSEIFDDQFSVERPDGSNFTLKIRSTKLEDSAMYFCASIPHRGTYNEQFFGPGTRLTVL.

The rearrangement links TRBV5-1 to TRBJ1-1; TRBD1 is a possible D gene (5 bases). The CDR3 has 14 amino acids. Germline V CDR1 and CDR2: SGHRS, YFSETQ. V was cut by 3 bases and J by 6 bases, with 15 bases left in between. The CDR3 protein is CASSSGEGRSEAFF. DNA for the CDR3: TGCGCCAGCAGCTCTGGGGAGGGGAGGTCTGAAGCTTTCTTT.

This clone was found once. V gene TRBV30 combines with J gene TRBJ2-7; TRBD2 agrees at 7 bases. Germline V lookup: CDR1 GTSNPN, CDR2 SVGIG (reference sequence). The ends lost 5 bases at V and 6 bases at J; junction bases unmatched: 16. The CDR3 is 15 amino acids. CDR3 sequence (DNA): TGTGCCTGGCGACGGTGGGGGGGACCCCGGGCCGAGCAGTACTTC. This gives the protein CAWRRWGGPRAEQYF.

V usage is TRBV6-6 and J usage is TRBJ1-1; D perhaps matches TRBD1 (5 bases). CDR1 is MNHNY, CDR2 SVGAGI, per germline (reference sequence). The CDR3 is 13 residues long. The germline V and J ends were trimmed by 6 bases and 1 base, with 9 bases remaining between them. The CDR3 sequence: CASSPGQNTEAFF. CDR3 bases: TGTGCCAGCAGCCCCGGACAGAACACTGAAGCTTTCTTT.

CDR3 sequence reads: CASSSNRDRDRGYTF. CDR3 nucleotides: TGTGCCAGCAGCTCAAACCGGGACAGGGACCGTGGCTACACCTTC. The chain employs TRBV7-9 and TRBJ1-2; 9 nucleotides agree with TRBD1. Germline CDR1 and CDR2: SEHNR and FQNEAQ (reference sequence). V shed 4 bases and J 7 bases; nucleotides not matched to a gene: 10. The length of the CDR3 is 15 residues.

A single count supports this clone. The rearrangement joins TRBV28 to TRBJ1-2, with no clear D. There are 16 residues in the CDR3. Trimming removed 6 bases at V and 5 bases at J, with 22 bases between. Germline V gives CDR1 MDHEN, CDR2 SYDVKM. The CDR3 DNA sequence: TGTGCCAGCAGATCTCCCAGCGCTCGTCGGTTTTATGGCTACACCTTC. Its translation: CASRSPSARRFYGYTF.

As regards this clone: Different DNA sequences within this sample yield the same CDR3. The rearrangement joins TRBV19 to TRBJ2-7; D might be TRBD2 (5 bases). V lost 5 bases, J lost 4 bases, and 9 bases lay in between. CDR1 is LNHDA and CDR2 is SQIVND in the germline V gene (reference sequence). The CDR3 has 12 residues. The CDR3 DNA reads TGTGCCAGTAGTCCCGGGGTTTACGAGCAGTACTTC. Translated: CASSPGVYEQYF.

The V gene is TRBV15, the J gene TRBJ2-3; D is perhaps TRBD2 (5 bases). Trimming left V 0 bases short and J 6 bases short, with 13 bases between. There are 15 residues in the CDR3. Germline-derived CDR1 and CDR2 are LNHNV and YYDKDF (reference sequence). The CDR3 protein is CATSRDGKSHDTQYF. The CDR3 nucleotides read TGTGCCACCAGCAGAGACGGGAAAAGCCACGATACGCAGTATTTT.

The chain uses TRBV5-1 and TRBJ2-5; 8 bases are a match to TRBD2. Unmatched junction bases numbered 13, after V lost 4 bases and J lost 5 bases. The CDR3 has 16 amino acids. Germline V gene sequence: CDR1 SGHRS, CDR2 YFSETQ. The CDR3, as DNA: TGCGCCAGCAGCCCGGGGGGAGCGGGAGCGGGGGAGACCCAGTACTTC. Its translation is CASSPGGAGAGETQYF.

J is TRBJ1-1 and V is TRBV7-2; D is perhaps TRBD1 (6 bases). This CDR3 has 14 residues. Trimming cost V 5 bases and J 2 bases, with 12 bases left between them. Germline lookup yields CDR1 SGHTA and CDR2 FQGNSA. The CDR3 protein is CASSRRTVNTEAFF. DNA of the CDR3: TGTGCCAGCAGCCGGAGGACAGTCAACACTGAAGCTTTCTTT.

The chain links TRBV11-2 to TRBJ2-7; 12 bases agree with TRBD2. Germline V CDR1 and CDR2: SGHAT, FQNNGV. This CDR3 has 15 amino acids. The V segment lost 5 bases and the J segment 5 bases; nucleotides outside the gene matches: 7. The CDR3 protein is CASSKASGRANEQYF. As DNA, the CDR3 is TGTGCCAGCAGCAAAGCTAGCGGGAGGGCTAACGAGCAGTACTTC.

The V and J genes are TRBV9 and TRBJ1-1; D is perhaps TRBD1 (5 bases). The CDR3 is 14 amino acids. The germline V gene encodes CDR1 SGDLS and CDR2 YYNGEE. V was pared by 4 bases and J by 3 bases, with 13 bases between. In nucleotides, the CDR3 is TGTGCCAGCAGCCCCGGACATAAGGACACTGAAGCTTTCTTT. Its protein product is CASSPGHKDTEAFF.

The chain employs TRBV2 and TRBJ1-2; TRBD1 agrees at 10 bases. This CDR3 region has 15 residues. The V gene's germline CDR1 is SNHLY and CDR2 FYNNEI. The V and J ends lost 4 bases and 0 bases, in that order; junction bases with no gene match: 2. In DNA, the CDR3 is TGTGCCAGCAGTGGACAGGGGGCCTCTAACTATGGCTACACCTTC. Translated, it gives CASSGQGASNYGYTF.

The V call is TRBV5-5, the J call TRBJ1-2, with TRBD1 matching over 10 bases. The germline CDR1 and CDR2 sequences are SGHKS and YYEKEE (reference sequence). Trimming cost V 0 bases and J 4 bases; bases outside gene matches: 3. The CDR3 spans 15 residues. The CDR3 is CASSLAGDRGYGYTF. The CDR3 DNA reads TGTGCCAGCAGCTTGGCCGGGGACAGGGGCTATGGCTACACCTTC.

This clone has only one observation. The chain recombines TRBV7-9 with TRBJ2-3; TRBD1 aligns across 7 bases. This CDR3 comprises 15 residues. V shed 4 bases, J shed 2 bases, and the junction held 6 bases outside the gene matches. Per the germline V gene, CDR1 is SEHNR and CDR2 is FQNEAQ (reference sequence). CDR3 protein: CASSSRTGSTDTQYF. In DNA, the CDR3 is TGTGCCAGCAGCTCACGGACAGGTTCCACAGATACGCAGTATTTT.

CDR3 region: CASSQGQGAITEAFF. As DNA, the CDR3 is TGTGCCAGCAGCCAAGGTCAGGGGGCGATCACTGAAGCTTTCTTT. This chain uses TRBV4-2 with TRBJ1-1; 8 bases map to TRBD1. V lost 1 base, J lost 4 bases, and 5 bases stayed unmatched. Germline lookup yields CDR1 LGHNA and CDR2 YNFKEQ. The CDR3 has 15 residues.

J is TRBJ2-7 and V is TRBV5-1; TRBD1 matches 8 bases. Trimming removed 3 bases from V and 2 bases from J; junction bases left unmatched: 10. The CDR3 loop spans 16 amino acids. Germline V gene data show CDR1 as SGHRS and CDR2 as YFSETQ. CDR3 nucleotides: TGCGCCAGCAGCTCTGGACAGGGCCAATTTACCTACGAGCAGTACTTC. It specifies CASSSGQGQFTYEQYF.